The 26 T cell receptor beta chains reported below all come from one sample, sequenced in a study of blood T cell repertoires in COVID-19. TCRdb's copy holds only in-frame clones and misses some; the assay was immunoSEQ multiplex PCR. The profile shows 270,000 or so clones, approximately 81% of them singletons. The material sequenced was PBMCs or T cells enriched from blood (not recorded which). Receptors were obtained from a woman aged 45-65 years who had been exposed to COVID-19.

The rearrangement uses TRBV6-5 and TRBJ1-4; D remains unclear. The ends were cut back, 5 bases at V and 0 bases at J, with 10 bases in the middle. The germline gives CDR1 MNHEY, CDR2 SVGAGI. The CDR3 extends over 15 amino acids. The CDR3 sequence: CASSPEGATNEKLFF. The CDR3 region has the DNA TGTGCCAGCAGTCCTGAGGGAGCAACTAATGAAAAACTGTTTTTT.

This rearrangement joins TRBV5-4 to TRBJ2-7; TRBD2 agrees at 9 bases. This CDR3 contains 15 residues. With V trimmed by 2 bases and J by 2 bases, 5 bases remained unmatched. The V gene's germline CDR1 is SGHNT and CDR2 YYREEE (reference sequence). CDR3 DNA: TGTGCCAGCAGCTTAGCGGCGGGGGGGCCCTACGAGCAGTACTTC. It is translated as CASSLAAGGPYEQYF.

The genes are TRBV24-1 and TRBJ2-1, with 10 bases identical to TRBD1. From germline, CDR1 is KGHDR and CDR2 SFDVKD. The CDR3 covers 14 residues. With 4 bases clipped from V and 8 bases from J, the junction kept 4 bases outside the gene matches. The CDR3: CATSDRDRGYEQFF. In DNA form, the CDR3 reads TGTGCCACCAGTGACCGGGACAGGGGTTATGAGCAGTTCTTC.

The rearrangement uses TRBV24-1 and TRBJ2-7; D possibly corresponds to TRBD1 (6 bases). This CDR3 is built from 11 residues. Germline CDR1 and CDR2: KGHDR and SFDVKD. Trimming cost V 1 base and J 11 bases, with 8 bases left between them. The CDR3 spells CATSDLGQKYF. The CDR3 region has the DNA TGTGCCACCAGTGATTTAGGACAGAAGTACTTC.

V usage is TRBV19 and J usage is TRBJ1-2, with 10 nucleotides matching TRBD1. The CDR3 totals 16 residues. CDR1 and CDR2 from the germline V gene are LNHDA and SQIVND (reference sequence). Germline trimming cut 5 bases from V and 1 base from J; bases unmatched to any gene: 7. CDR3 protein: CASSHRGTGVNYGYTF. In DNA form, the CDR3 reads TGTGCCAGTAGTCATCGCGGGACAGGGGTTAACTATGGCTACACCTTC.

The chain has TRBV29-1 and TRBJ1-1, with TRBD1 as a possible D gene (6 bases). CDR3 length: 15 amino acids. Germline V gene data show CDR1 as SQVTM and CDR2 as ANQGSEA. Trimming removed 8 bases from V and 0 bases from J, with 19 bases in between. CDR3 in amino acids: CSPSDRGVLNTEAFF. CDR3 coding DNA: TGCAGCCCGTCGGACAGAGGAGTGTTGAACACTGAAGCTTTCTTT.

The CDR3 DNA is TGTGCCAGCAGTTACCGGGAGCAGATGAACACCGGGGAGCTGTTTTTT. Translated: CASSYREQMNTGELFF. The V gene is TRBV6-5, the J gene TRBJ2-2, with D tentatively TRBD2 (6 bases). This CDR3 spans 16 amino acids. Germline V gene lookup returns CDR1 MNHEY and CDR2 SVGAGI. Trimming cost V 2 bases and J 1 base, with 11 bases left between them.

The V call is TRBV3-1 (or the pseudogene TRBV3-2), the J call TRBJ2-3; perhaps TRBD2 as D (5 bases). V lost 6 bases to trimming and J lost 7 bases, with 17 bases between them. Per germline, CDR1 LGHDT and CDR2 YNNKEL (reference sequence). This CDR3 has 14 amino acids. In DNA form, the CDR3 reads TGTGCCAGCAGTCGAGGTAGGGAGAGACATACGCAGTATTTT. It specifies CASSRGRERHTQYF.

The chain couples TRBV5-5 to TRBJ2-3, with D uncertain. The CDR3 runs to 15 residues. Germline V lookup: CDR1 SGHKS, CDR2 YYEKEE (reference sequence). Trimming took 5 bases from V and 1 from J, leaving 14 bases between them. The CDR3 bases are TGTGCCAGCAGTTATCCCGGGTTGGGCACAGATACGCAGTATTTT. Protein sequence: CASSYPGLGTDTQYF. The full variable domain, rest sourced from reference TRBV5-5 and TRBJ2-3, is DAGVTQSPTHLIKTRGQQVTLRCSPISGHKSVSWYQQVLGQGPQFIFQYYEKEERGRGNFPDRFSARQFPNYSSELNVNALLLGDSALYLCASSYPGLGTDTQYFGPGTRLTVL.

The chain combines TRBV5-4 with TRBJ2-5; TRBD1 aligns across 10 bases. This CDR3 is 16 amino acids long. Trimming cost V 4 bases and J 1 base; bases outside gene matches: 7. Germline V gives CDR1 SGHNT, CDR2 YYREEE (reference sequence). The CDR3 loop is CASSVTGGLLQETQYF. Written as DNA, the CDR3 is TGTGCCAGCAGCGTGACAGGGGGCCTCCTCCAAGAGACCCAGTACTTC. The full variable domain, its missing parts supplied by reference TRBV5-4 and TRBJ2-5, is ETGVTQSPTHLIKTRGQQVTLRCSSQSGHNTVSWYQQALGQGPQFIFQYYREEENGRGNFPPRFSGLQFPNYSSELNVNALELDDSALYLCASSVTGGLLQETQYFGPGTRLLVL.

This chain links TRBV5-5 with TRBJ1-5; 8 nucleotides agree with TRBD1. The germline V gene has CDR1 SGHKS and CDR2 YYEKEE (reference sequence). With V trimmed by 4 bases and J by 4 bases, 7 bases remained unmatched. The CDR3 runs to 15 residues. This CDR3 reads CASSVAGTGNQPQHF. The CDR3 DNA sequence: TGTGCCAGCAGCGTCGCCGGGACAGGAAATCAGCCCCAGCATTTT.

The chain uses TRBV3-1 (or the pseudogene TRBV3-2) and TRBJ1-4, with D hard to call. Deletions cut 2 bases from V and 8 bases from J, with 18 bases between. The CDR3 is 16 residues long. CDR1 is LGHDT and CDR2 is YNNKEL in the germline V gene (reference sequence). DNA for the CDR3: TGTGCCAGCAGCCAATTCCCCCCGCCCTACCGGGAAAAACTGTTTTTT. Amino acids: CASSQFPPPYREKLFF.

The V call is TRBV25-1, the J call TRBJ1-2; TRBD1 aligns across 8 bases. Germline CDR1 is MGHDK and CDR2 is SYGVNS. This CDR3 is 17 amino acids long. Trimming removed 0 bases from V and 4 bases from J; junction bases left unmatched: 10. The CDR3 sequence is CASSEYNVGQGPYGYTF. The CDR3, as DNA: TGTGCCAGCAGTGAATATAACGTAGGACAGGGCCCCTATGGCTACACCTTC.

V is TRBV3-1 (or the pseudogene TRBV3-2) and J is TRBJ1-1; TRBD1 matches 10 bases. V shed 0 bases and J 0 bases; nucleotides not matched to a gene: 10. Germline V gene data show CDR1 as LGHDT and CDR2 as YNNKEL (reference sequence). The CDR3 is 19 amino acids. CDR3 DNA: TGTGCCAGCAGCCAAGATCTTCGGACAGGGGGACCTATGAACACTGAAGCTTTCTTT. Encoded protein: CASSQDLRTGGPMNTEAFF.

This clone was detected only a few times. Relative to the germline gene, one junction end is altered; a read error may explain this. The CDR3 nucleotides are TGTGCCAGCAGTGACTCCAGGGGGCTTAAAGATACGCAGTATTTT. It translates to CASSDSRGLKDTQYF. V is TRBV6-5 and J is TRBJ2-3; 8 nucleotides align to TRBD1. CDR1 and CDR2 from the germline V gene are MNHEY and SVGAGI. CDR3 length: 15 amino acids.

This clone was seen more than once but under ten times. The chain has TRBV9 and TRBJ2-5; 8 bases align to TRBD1. CDR3 length: 15 amino acids. From germline, CDR1 is SGDLS and CDR2 YYNGEE. The V gene end was trimmed by 2 bases and the J gene end by 5 bases; junction bases not matched to a gene: 8. CDR3 bases: TGTGCCAGCAGCGTGCGGACAGGGCCTACGGAGACCCAGTACTTC. It encodes CASSVRTGPTETQYF.

This clone has ten or more counts. The rearrangement links TRBV12-5 to TRBJ2-7, with D perhaps matching TRBD2 (6 bases). CDR1 LGHNT and CDR2 FRNRAP come from the germline V gene. This CDR3 region has 18 residues. The V end was cut by 6 bases, the J end by 9 bases, with 33 bases between. The CDR3 DNA reads as TGTGCTAGTGGCCTTCTAGCGCCGAGCGGCAGGTTCCCACTTACGCAGTACTTC. The encoded protein is CASGLLAPSGRFPLTQYF.

The V and J genes are TRBV3-1 (or the pseudogene TRBV3-2) and TRBJ2-7; 9 positions match TRBD2. The CDR3 sequence is 17 residues long. Trimming at V came to 4 bases and at J to 6 bases, leaving 16 bases not matched to a gene. Germline V lookup: CDR1 LGHDT, CDR2 YNNKEL (reference sequence). CDR3 region: CASSPLGGGGALGEQYF. CDR3 nucleotide sequence: TGTGCCAGCAGCCCCTTAGGTGGCGGGGGGGCCCTTGGCGAGCAGTACTTC.

The chain joins TRBV19 to TRBJ1-5, with D perhaps matching TRBD1 (5 bases). The CDR3 is made up of 16 amino acids. Trimming removed 5 bases from V and 2 bases from J, with 16 bases in between. Germline V gene data show CDR1 as LNHDA and CDR2 as SQIVND (reference sequence). CDR3 residues: CASSGQGGPGNQPQHF. CDR3 coding DNA: TGTGCCAGTAGTGGGCAGGGTGGGCCTGGCAATCAGCCCCAGCATTTT.

The rearrangement links TRBV9 to TRBJ1-1; 12 bases align to TRBD1. The V segment lost 3 bases and the J segment 4 bases; nucleotides outside the gene matches: 4. CDR1 SGDLS and CDR2 YYNGEE come from the germline V gene. The length of the CDR3 is 15 residues. Written as DNA, the CDR3 is TGTGCCAGCAGCGCAGGGACAGGGGGCTTCACTGAAGCTTTCTTT. Protein product: CASSAGTGGFTEAFF.

This chain links TRBV6-5 with TRBJ1-2, with a possible D match to TRBD1 (6 bases). The germline CDR1 and CDR2 sequences are MNHEY and SVGAGI. The length of the CDR3 is 15 residues. The V end was cut by 6 bases, the J end by 0 bases, with 14 bases between. The CDR3 protein is CASSRGGLANYGYTF. CDR3 bases: TGTGCCAGCAGCCGAGGGGGTCTTGCTAACTATGGCTACACCTTC.

This clone has just a few counts. The J gene is TRBJ1-1, the V gene TRBV15; 7 bases are a match to TRBD1. CDR3 length: 14 amino acids. V trimming: 0 bases; J trimming: 4 bases; junction bases outside the gene matches: 2. Germline V gene lookup returns CDR1 LNHNV and CDR2 YYDKDF (reference sequence). The CDR3 protein is CATSRDRGVTEAFF. CDR3 DNA: TGTGCCACCAGCAGAGACAGGGGGGTCACTGAAGCTTTCTTT. Looking up the rest from reference TRBV15 and TRBJ1-1 gives the full variable domain: DAMVIQNPRYQVTQFGKPVTLSCSQTLNHNVMYWYQQKSSQAPKLLFHYYDKDFNNEADTPDNFQSRRPNTSFCFLDIRSPGLGDTAMYLCATSRDRGVTEAFFGQGTRLTVV.

The rearrangement joins TRBV29-1 to TRBJ1-1; D is perhaps TRBD1 (6 bases). This CDR3 has 14 residues. Trimming shortened V by 6 bases and J by 4 bases, and 18 bases separated the two germline ends. Germline assignment: CDR1 SQVTM and CDR2 ANQGSEA. The CDR3 region is CSVPRGGPSTEAFF. For the CDR3, the DNA is TGCAGCGTCCCCCGGGGGGGGCCGAGCACTGAAGCTTTCTTT.

The CDR3 here is CASSASGTGVGSQPQHF. DNA of the CDR3: TGTGCCAGCAGCGCATCCGGGACAGGGGTTGGGAGTCAGCCCCAGCATTTT. The chain combines TRBV21-1 with TRBJ1-5; the table's TRBD1 call for D was not verified on the DNA. TRBV21-1 counts as a pseudogene. The CDR3 spans 17 residues.

The chain combines TRBV6-5 with TRBJ1-2, with unresolved D. Germline assignment: CDR1 MNHEY and CDR2 SVGAGI. The CDR3 contains 15 residues. V lost 7 bases, J lost 4 bases, and 19 bases lay in between. CDR3 coding DNA: TGTGCCAGCACCCAAGGACCGGGGTTATCCTATGGCTACACCTTC. Translated, it gives CASTQGPGLSYGYTF.

V usage is TRBV6-5 and J usage is TRBJ1-5; D is unclear. Trimming left V 6 bases short and J 0 bases short, with 9 bases between. There are 14 residues in the CDR3. Germline assignment: CDR1 MNHEY and CDR2 SVGAGI. The CDR3 region is CASRAAYSNQPQHF. The CDR3 region has the DNA TGTGCCAGCAGGGCAGCGTATAGCAATCAGCCCCAGCATTTT.